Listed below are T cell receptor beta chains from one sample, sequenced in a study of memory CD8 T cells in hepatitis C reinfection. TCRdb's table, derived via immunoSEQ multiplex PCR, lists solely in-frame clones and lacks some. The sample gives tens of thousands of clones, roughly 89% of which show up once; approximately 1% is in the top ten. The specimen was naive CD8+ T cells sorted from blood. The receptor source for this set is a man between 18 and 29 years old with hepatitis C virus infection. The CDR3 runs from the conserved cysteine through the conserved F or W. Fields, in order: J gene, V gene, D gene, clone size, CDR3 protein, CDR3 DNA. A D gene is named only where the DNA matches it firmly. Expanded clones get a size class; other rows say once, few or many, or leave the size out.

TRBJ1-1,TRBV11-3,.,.,CASSFLGGTEAFF,TGTGCCAGCAGCTTTCTGGGGGGCACTGAAGCTTTCTTT
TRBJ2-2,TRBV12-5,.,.,CASGLVPSGSTGELFF,TGTGCTAGTGGTTTGGTCCCTTCGGGAAGTACCGGGGAGCTGTTTTTT
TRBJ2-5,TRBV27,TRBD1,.,CASIGQGEETQYF,TGTGCCAGCATCGGACAGGGCGAAGAGACCCAGTACTTC
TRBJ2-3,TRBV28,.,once,CASSSSRKLDLTDTQYF,TGTGCCAGCAGTAGCTCCAGGAAATTGGACTTAACAGATACGCAGTATTTT
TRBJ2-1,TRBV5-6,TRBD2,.,CASSLWTSVSSYNEQFF,TGTGCCAGCAGCTTGTGGACTAGCGTTAGCTCCTACAATGAGCAGTTCTTC
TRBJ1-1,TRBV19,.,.,CASSIWTGGGNTEAFF,TGTGCCAGTAGTATTTGGACCGGGGGAGGGAACACTGAAGCTTTCTTT
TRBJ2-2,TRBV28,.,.,CASSRPSRPGLFF,TGTGCCAGCAGTCGACCCTCGAGGCCTGGGCTGTTTTTT
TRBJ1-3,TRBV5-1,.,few,CASSPGSGSGNTIYF,TGCGCCAGCAGCCCAGGGTCAGGCTCTGGAAACACCATATATTTT
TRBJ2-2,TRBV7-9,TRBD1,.,CASSLSGGFLGELFF,TGTGCCAGCAGCCTCTCAGGGGGCTTTTTGGGGGAGCTGTTTTTT
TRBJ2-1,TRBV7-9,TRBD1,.,CASSPTTGTGSYNEQFF,TGTGCCAGCAGCCCCACCACCGGGACAGGGAGCTACAATGAGCAGTTCTTC
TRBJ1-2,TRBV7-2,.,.,CASSLEGFAEGYTF,TGTGCCAGCAGCTTAGAGGGGTTCGCCGAAGGCTACACCTTC
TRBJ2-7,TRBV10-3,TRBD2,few,CAISELGSGSTYEQYF,TGTGCCATCAGTGAGTTGGGTAGCGGGAGTACGTACGAGCAGTACTTC
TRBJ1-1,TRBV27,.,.,CASSLLGENTEAFF,TGTGCCAGCAGTTTATTGGGCGAGAACACTGAAGCTTTCTTT
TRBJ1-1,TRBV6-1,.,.,CASSHGGEIFGAFF,TGTGCCAGCAGTCACGGGGGGGAGATCTTCGGGGCTTTCTTT
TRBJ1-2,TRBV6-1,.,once,CASSRYGGDDYGYTF,TGTGCCAGCAGCCGATACGGAGGGGACGACTATGGCTACACCTTC